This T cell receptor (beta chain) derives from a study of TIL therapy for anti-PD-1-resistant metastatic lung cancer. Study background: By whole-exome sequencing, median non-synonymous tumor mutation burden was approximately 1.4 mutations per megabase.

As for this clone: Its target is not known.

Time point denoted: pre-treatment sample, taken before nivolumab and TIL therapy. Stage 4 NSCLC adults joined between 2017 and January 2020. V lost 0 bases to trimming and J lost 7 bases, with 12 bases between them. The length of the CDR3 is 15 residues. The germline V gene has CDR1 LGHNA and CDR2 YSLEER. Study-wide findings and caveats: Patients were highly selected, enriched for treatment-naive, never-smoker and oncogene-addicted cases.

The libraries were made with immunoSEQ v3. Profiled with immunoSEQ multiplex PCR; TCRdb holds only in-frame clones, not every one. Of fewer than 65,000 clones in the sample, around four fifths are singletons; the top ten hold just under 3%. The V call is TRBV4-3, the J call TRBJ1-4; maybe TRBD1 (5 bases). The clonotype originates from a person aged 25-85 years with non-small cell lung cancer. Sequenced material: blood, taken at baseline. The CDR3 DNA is TGCGCCAGCAGCCAAGAGGGGGGTTTTAGTGAAAAACTGTTTTTT. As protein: CASSQEGGFSEKLFF.